This T cell receptor (beta chain) originates from a study of cytotoxic CD8 clonotypes in ibrutinib-treated CLL. Study-wide background: The patients comprised roughly 10 relapsed/refractory and 15 treatment-naive cases, some 18 IGHV unmutated. After a median of almost 70 months, some 14 patients stayed remitted and approximately twelve progressed; responses had been partial in around 25 and complete in 2.

A remark on this clone: Its antigen remains unidentified.

Study-level results: Baseline levels of clonality went above those of age-matched healthy donors and moved with circulating CD8+ T-cell counts.

Clones were sequenced by immunoSEQ multiplex PCR, and TCRdb holds only the in-frame ones, with some missing. The top ten hold around 25% of the sample, which has approximately 11,000 clones, 62% seen once. TCR beta libraries used about 1.9 micrograms of genomic DNA from cryopreserved PBMCs. Germline V CDR1 and CDR2: GTSNPN, SVGIG (reference sequence). CDR3 length equals 14 residues. The V segment lost 3 bases and the J segment 4 bases; nucleotides outside the gene matches: 5. This sequence was found in a human donor with chronic lymphocytic leukemia. The material was PBMCs, obtained before ibrutinib treatment. The chain uses TRBV30 and TRBJ2-5; 10 bases align to TRBD1. CDR3: CAWRYGQGGETQYF. The CDR3 bases are TGTGCCTGGAGATACGGACAGGGGGGAGAGACCCAGTACTTC.